The 17 T cell receptor beta chains in this list originate from one sample, sequenced in a study of post-analysis software for immune sequencing data. Study-level findings and limits: Compared with controls, patients had more of 4 to 6 TRBV segments, including TRBV5-6, TRBV5-1 and TRBV20-1.

Carried by the TCR beta cDNA libraries were unique molecular identifiers. One entry per CDR3 protein results from TCRdb running MiXCR on the PCR reads. Of hundreds of thousands of distinct CDR3 sequences listed, under 70% were seen once; the top ten hold approximately 4.4%. Their specific antigens are unknown. Sequences were obtained from blood. The receptors were sampled from a girl under 18 with multiple sclerosis.

The table lists this clonotype with a few counts. The V call is TRBV29-1, the J call TRBJ2-1; no definite D call. The CDR3 is made up of 14 amino acids. V was cut by 6 bases and J by 3 bases, with 15 bases left in between. The germline V gene encodes CDR1 SQVTM and CDR2 ANQGSEA. Here the CDR3 reads CSVPTWSNYNEQFF. The CDR3 region has the DNA TGCAGCGTCCCTACCTGGTCTAACTACAATGAGCAGTTCTTC.

The chain combines TRBV5-1 with TRBJ2-1, with TRBD2 as a possible D gene (5 bases). The V gene lost 9 bases and the J gene lost 4 bases, with 17 bases spanning the gap. The CDR3 covers 14 residues. The germline CDR1 and CDR2 sequences are SGHRS and YFSETQ. The DNA of the CDR3 is TGCGCCACCTCATTGGAAGCGGTTTACAATGAGCAGTTCTTC. This sequence encodes CATSLEAVYNEQFF.

This clonotype was observed a few times. This chain uses TRBV29-1 with TRBJ2-1; perhaps TRBD2 as D (6 bases). There are 14 residues in the CDR3. Germline assignment: CDR1 SQVTM and CDR2 ANQGSEA. V shed 4 bases and J shed 9 bases, with 19 bases lying between them. The CDR3 loop is CSVAPPETRPEQFF. The CDR3 region has the DNA TGCAGCGTTGCCCCCCCGGAGACTAGACCTGAGCAGTTCTTC.

V is TRBV5-1 and J is TRBJ2-5, with D unresolved. V lost 2 bases, J lost 0 bases, and 8 bases lay in between. The CDR3 has 14 amino acids. The germline V gene has CDR1 SGHRS and CDR2 YFSETQ. CDR3 protein: CASSFGRNQETQYF. The CDR3 nucleotides are TGCGCCAGCAGCTTCGGGCGGAACCAAGAGACCCAGTACTTC. The variable domain in full, completed from reference TRBV5-1 and TRBJ2-5, reads KAGVTQTPRYLIKTRGQQVTLSCSPISGHRSVSWYQQTPGQGLQFLFEYFSETQRNKGNFPGRFSGRQFSNSRSEMNVSTLELGDSALYLCASSFGRNQETQYFGPGTRLLVL.

V gene TRBV29-1 combines with J gene TRBJ1-1; unclear D gene. The germline CDR1 and CDR2 sequences are SQVTM and ANQGSEA. This CDR3 is 13 amino acids long. Between the trimmed V and J ends, which lost 6 bases and 1 base, there was a span of 12 bases. In DNA form, the CDR3 reads TGCAGCGTCCGACCACTACAGAACACTGAAGCTTTCTTT. Amino acids: CSVRPLQNTEAFF.

The rearrangement links TRBV4-1 to TRBJ1-4, with TRBD1 matching 10 bases. The CDR3 is 18 amino acids. The germline CDR1 and CDR2 sequences are MGHRA and YSYEKL. J gave up 8 bases and V 0 bases, and 12 bases lay outside the gene matches. In nucleotides, the CDR3 is TGCGCCAGCAGCCAAGATGCCGGACAGGGGGTGTCGAACGAAAAACTGTTTTTT. Amino acids: CASSQDAGQGVSNEKLFF.

This clonotype was seen only a few times. The chain employs TRBV20-1 and TRBJ2-1; 7 bases match TRBD2. This CDR3 spans 15 amino acids. V dropped 0 bases and J dropped 2; count of bases not matched to a gene: 4. From germline, CDR1 is DFQATT and CDR2 SNEGSKA (reference sequence). CDR3 in DNA: TGCAGTGCTAGAGAGGCTAGCGGAACCTACAATGAGCAGTTCTTC. The encoded protein is CSAREASGTYNEQFF.

This sequence joins TRBV5-1 and TRBJ1-2, with D unresolved. CDR1 and CDR2 from the germline V gene are SGHRS and YFSETQ. V lost 0 bases and J 1 base, leaving 10 bases between the germline ends. The CDR3 is made up of 15 amino acids. CDR3 region: CASSLAGRDNYGYTF. The CDR3 nucleotides read TGCGCCAGCAGCTTGGCCGGCAGAGATAACTATGGCTACACCTTC. Drawing the rest from reference TRBV5-1 and TRBJ1-2, the complete variable domain is KAGVTQTPRYLIKTRGQQVTLSCSPISGHRSVSWYQQTPGQGLQFLFEYFSETQRNKGNFPGRFSGRQFSNSRSEMNVSTLELGDSALYLCASSLAGRDNYGYTFGSGTRLTVV.

The genes are TRBV7-2 and TRBJ1-1; D gene uncertain. Germline CDR1 SGHTA, CDR2 FQGNSA. V lost 4 bases and J 2 bases, leaving 11 bases between the germline ends. There are 14 residues in the CDR3. DNA for the CDR3: TGTGCCAGCAGCTCCGGACTGATAAACACTGAAGCTTTCTTT. Translation gives CASSSGLINTEAFF.

CDR3 amino acids: CASSRDNTWGYGYTF. The CDR3 DNA is TGTGCCAGCAGCCGGGACAATACTTGGGGCTATGGCTACACCTTC. The V gene is TRBV3-1, the J gene TRBJ1-2; D perhaps matches TRBD1 (6 bases). Trimming took 4 bases from V and 4 from J, leaving 16 bases between them. The CDR3 loop spans 15 amino acids. Germline CDR1 LGHDT, CDR2 YNNKEL (reference sequence).

V usage is TRBV12-3 or TRBV12-4 and J usage is TRBJ1-1; D unresolved. The V end lost 4 bases, the J end lost 0 bases, and 12 bases lay between the germline ends. This CDR3 has 15 residues. CDR3 region: CASSSPREVNTEAFF. The CDR3, as DNA: TGTGCCAGCAGTTCCCCTCGCGAGGTGAACACTGAAGCTTTCTTT.

V usage is TRBV20-1 and J usage is TRBJ2-5; 11 positions agree with TRBD1. The CDR3 sequence is 14 residues long. Germline V gene data show CDR1 as DFQATT and CDR2 as SNEGSKA (reference sequence). V lost 5 bases to trimming and J lost 2 bases; unmatched junction nucleotides: 4. CDR3 nucleotides: TGCAGTGCTGGGACAGGGGGTGATCAAGAGACCCAGTACTTC. This sequence encodes CSAGTGGDQETQYF.

The chain employs TRBV27 and TRBJ2-1; perhaps D is TRBD1 or TRBD2 (5 bases each). Germline V gene data show CDR1 as MNHEY and CDR2 as SMNVEV (reference sequence). The CDR3 sequence is 15 residues long. V lost 2 bases and J lost 10, with 18 bases in between. The CDR3, as DNA: TGTGCCAGCAGTTTACGCGAGAGGGGCTGGTACGAGCAGTTCTTC. It translates to CASSLRERGWYEQFF.

The chain uses TRBV25-1 and TRBJ1-4; 8 bases fit TRBD1. The CDR3 spans 16 residues. Germline-derived CDR1 and CDR2 are MGHDK and SYGVNS. V was pared by 2 bases and J by 0 bases, with 2 bases of the junction left unmatched. The DNA for the CDR3 is TGTGCCAGCAGTGAAGGGACAGGCGCAACTAATGAAAAACTGTTTTTT. As protein: CASSEGTGATNEKLFF.

The V gene is TRBV5-1, the J gene TRBJ1-4; weak D call: TRBD1 (5 bases). Germline assignment: CDR1 SGHRS and CDR2 YFSETQ. This CDR3 region has 17 residues. Trimming shortened V by 0 bases and J by 10 bases, and 22 bases separated the two germline ends. The CDR3 spells CASSLDGTEANIGKLFF. DNA of the CDR3: TGCGCCAGCAGCTTGGATGGGACGGAGGCCAATATTGGAAAACTGTTTTTT.

The chain couples TRBV3-1 to TRBJ2-5, with TRBD1 as a possible D gene (6 bases). The J call is doubtful: the DNA matches TRBJ2-7 better. The germline V gene has CDR1 LGHDT and CDR2 YNNKEL (reference sequence). The CDR3 totals 17 residues. The CDR3: CASSQTKGHLFSYEQYF. The CDR3, as DNA: TGTGCCAGCAGCCAAACTAAGGGACACCTCTTCTCCTACGAGCAGTACTTC.

In its sample, this clonotype was seen a few times. The junction does not match germline at one end; this may be a read error. The J gene is TRBJ2-7, the V gene TRBV9; weak D call: TRBD1 (6 bases). The CDR3 loop spans 14 amino acids. Germline CDR1 SGDLS, CDR2 YYNGEE. CDR3 protein: CASSVTGSSHEQYF. For the CDR3, the DNA is TGTGCCAGCAGCGTAACAGGGAGCTCCCACGAGCAGTACTTC. Variable domain in full (rest from reference TRBV9 and TRBJ2-7): DSGVTQTPKHLITATGQRVTLRCSPRSGDLSVYWYQQSLDQGLQFLIQYYNGEERAKGNILERFSAQQFPDLHSELNLSSLELGDSALYFCASSVTGSSHEQYFGPGTRLTVT.